One and the same sample provided the 20 T cell receptor beta chains below, sequenced in a study of CD8 T cells in Susac syndrome. Random hexamers primed reverse transcription of about 0.45 to 1 ug RNA. Each CDR3 protein gets one entry after TCRdb re-called the immunoSEQ multiplex PCR reads with MiXCR. The sample yields some 120,000 distinct CDR3 sequences, nearly 95% seen once. The material sequenced was CD4+ T cells from PBMCs. These receptors all stem from a human donor in good health.

The V gene is TRBV18, the J gene TRBJ1-1, with 7 bases that match TRBD1. The J segment lost 5 bases and the V segment lost 3 bases, leaving 6 bases of the junction unmatched. The germline gives CDR1 KGHSH, CDR2 LQKENI. This CDR3 is 14 amino acids long. The CDR3 loop reads CASSPRGQETEAFF. The CDR3 DNA is TGTGCCAGCTCACCTAGGGGGCAAGAGACTGAAGCTTTCTTT.

This sequence joins TRBV29-1 and TRBJ1-1; possible D gene TRBD1, 6 bases. Per germline, CDR1 SQVTM and CDR2 ANQGSEA. V lost 4 bases to trimming and J lost 3 bases, with 12 bases between them. This CDR3 comprises 13 residues. This CDR3 is CSVVTGWDTEAFF. The CDR3 DNA is TGCAGCGTTGTTACAGGGTGGGACACTGAAGCTTTCTTT.

CDR3 coding DNA: TGTGCCAGCAGCCAACGACTAGCGTTAAGCACAGATACGCAGTATTTT. Translation gives CASSQRLALSTDTQYF. This chain uses TRBV3-1 with TRBJ2-3, with 8 bases aligning to TRBD2. Looked up from germline, CDR1 is LGHDT and CDR2 is YNNKEL (reference sequence). CDR3 length: 16 residues. The V and J ends lost 2 bases and 0 bases, in that order; junction bases with no gene match: 4.

The chain combines TRBV5-1 with TRBJ2-5; 8 bases are a match to TRBD1. The DNA end lines up better with TRBJ2-7; the J call may be wrong. The length of the CDR3 is 13 residues. Germline V gene data show CDR1 as SGHRS and CDR2 as YFSETQ. The CDR3 region has the DNA TGCGCCAGCAGCCGTGGACAGGGAGGCGAGCAGTACTTC. Its translation: CASSRGQGGEQYF.

This rearrangement joins TRBV18 to TRBJ2-2, with unresolved D. Germline CDR1 is KGHSH and CDR2 is LQKENI. The V and J ends lost 5 bases and 6 bases respectively, with 19 bases between them. The CDR3 totals 16 residues. The CDR3 protein is CASSSQDPQVSGELFF. CDR3 nucleotide sequence: TGTGCCAGCTCATCTCAGGACCCCCAAGTGTCCGGGGAGCTGTTTTTT.

This chain uses TRBV15 with TRBJ2-3; no firm D call. CDR3 length: 12 residues. V lost 0 bases and J 4 bases, leaving 2 bases between the germline ends. CDR1 LNHNV and CDR2 YYDKDF come from the germline V gene (reference sequence). The CDR3 loop reads CATSREADTQYF. CDR3 nucleotide sequence: TGTGCCACCAGCAGAGAGGCAGATACGCAGTATTTT.

This rearrangement joins TRBV20-1 to TRBJ2-5, with TRBD1 matching over 9 bases. Per the germline V gene, CDR1 is DFQATT and CDR2 is SNEGSKA (reference sequence). The CDR3 length is 15 residues. V was pared by 0 bases and J by 4 bases, with 6 bases of the junction left unmatched. The CDR3, as DNA: TGCAGTGCTAGAGACGGGGACAGGGCAACAGAGACCCAGTACTTC. Translated: CSARDGDRATETQYF.

This chain uses TRBV29-1 with TRBJ2-7, with D unresolved. Germline CDR1 reads SQVTM; CDR2 reads ANQGSEA. This CDR3 is built from 11 residues. Between the trimmed V and J ends, which lost 7 bases and 4 bases, there was a span of 11 bases. The CDR3 protein is CSAMDGYEQYF. CDR3 in DNA: TGCAGCGCAATGGACGGGTACGAGCAGTACTTC.

CDR3 amino acids: CASSQVGVALAYEQYF. The CDR3 DNA reads as TGTGCCAGCAGCCAAGTTGGGGTAGCGCTAGCGTACGAGCAGTACTTC. V gene TRBV3-1 combines with J gene TRBJ2-7, with D possibly matching TRBD2 (6 bases). The CDR3 runs to 16 residues. Germline CDR1 reads LGHDT; CDR2 reads YNNKEL (reference sequence). Between the trimmed V and J ends, which lost 1 base and 4 bases, there was a span of 17 bases.

The chain carries TRBV7-9 and TRBJ1-2, with TRBD1 matching 7 bases. J was trimmed by 7 bases and V by 5 bases; bases with no gene match: 7. This CDR3 is 13 amino acids long. Germline-derived CDR1 and CDR2 are SEHNR and FQNEAQ (reference sequence). CDR3: CASSIDRAGGYTF. In nucleotides, the CDR3 is TGTGCCAGCAGCATCGACAGGGCCGGTGGCTACACCTTC.

This chain links TRBV7-9 with TRBJ2-5; no clear D. The CDR3 contains 12 residues. Trimming took 6 bases from V and 5 from J, leaving 10 bases between them. Germline-derived CDR1 and CDR2 are SEHNR and FQNEAQ (reference sequence). The CDR3 loop is CASSKRPETQYF. In DNA, the CDR3 is TGTGCCAGCAGTAAGAGGCCGGAGACCCAGTACTTC.

The chain couples TRBV30 to TRBJ1-5, with D tentatively TRBD1 (5 bases). The V end was cut by 3 bases, the J end by 7 bases, with 19 bases between. The CDR3 contains 15 residues. The germline V gene encodes CDR1 GTSNPN and CDR2 SVGIG (reference sequence). CDR3 region: CAWSTRRQGRQPQHF. CDR3 nucleotide sequence: TGTGCCTGGAGCACCCGTCGGCAGGGACGGCAGCCCCAGCATTTT.

The V and J genes are TRBV29-1 and TRBJ2-7; 10 bases agree with TRBD1. Germline V gene sequence: CDR1 SQVTM, CDR2 ANQGSEA. After removal of 3 bases from V and 5 bases from J, the junction contained 4 bases not matched to a gene. This CDR3 has 13 residues. DNA of the CDR3: TGCAGCGTTGAGACAGGGGGCGGCCACGAGCAGTACTTC. Protein sequence: CSVETGGGHEQYF.

The genes are TRBV29-1 and TRBJ1-1; D unresolved. The CDR3 length is 12 residues. The V gene's germline CDR1 is SQVTM and CDR2 ANQGSEA. V was cut by 4 bases and J by 5 bases, with 11 bases left in between. The CDR3 DNA reads as TGCAGCGTTGCAGAGGCTTGGACTGAAGCTTTCTTT. Translating it yields CSVAEAWTEAFF.

CDR3 region: CASRDWTGTGELFF. CDR3 coding DNA: TGTGCCAGCCGGGACTGGACGGGCACCGGGGAGCTGTTTTTT. The J gene is TRBJ2-2, the V gene TRBV2; D perhaps matches TRBD2 (6 bases). V gave up 8 bases and J gave up 4 bases, with 14 bases separating them. The V gene's germline CDR1 is SNHLY and CDR2 FYNNEI. The CDR3 spans 14 residues.

The CDR3 DNA is TGTGCCAGCTCACCCCTGGCGAGCTCCTACGAGCAGTACTTC. It encodes CASSPLASSYEQYF. The V gene is TRBV18, the J gene TRBJ2-7; no definite D call. Trimming stripped 3 bases from V and 0 bases from J, with 9 bases between. This CDR3 has 14 residues. Germline V gene data show CDR1 as KGHSH and CDR2 as LQKENI.

V and J are TRBV19 and TRBJ2-5; 9 bases align to TRBD2. There are 16 residues in the CDR3. V shed 2 bases and J 3 bases; nucleotides not matched to a gene: 7. CDR1 is LNHDA and CDR2 is SQIVND in the germline V gene (reference sequence). CDR3 sequence: CASSISTSGREETQYF. DNA of the CDR3: TGTGCCAGTAGTATATCGACTAGCGGAAGAGAAGAGACCCAGTACTTC.

This clonotype was seen just once. The gene calls are TRBV2 and TRBJ2-7; no clear D. The germline gives CDR1 SNHLY, CDR2 FYNNEI. The V gene lost 6 bases and the J gene lost 6 bases, with 9 bases spanning the gap. The CDR3 has 11 amino acids. The CDR3 sequence: CASSRQIEQYF. The CDR3 DNA reads TGTGCCAGCAGCCGACAAATCGAGCAGTACTTC.

Note on this clonotype: One end of the junction fails to match germline, which may point to a read error. The chain uses TRBV7-2 and TRBJ2-4; a weak D match, TRBD2 (5 bases). The CDR3 loop spans 12 amino acids. Germline V CDR1 and CDR2: SGHTA, FQGNSA. CDR3 region: CASSLGPGLGSF. CDR3 nucleotides: TGTGCCAGCAGCCTAGGACCGGGATTGGGAAGCTTC.

The V gene is TRBV3-1, the J gene TRBJ2-7; D is uncertain. This CDR3 is 15 amino acids long. Trimming cost V 0 bases and J 3 bases, with 12 bases left between them. Germline V gene lookup returns CDR1 LGHDT and CDR2 YNNKEL (reference sequence). The CDR3 sequence: CASSQDQSSLYEQYF. In nucleotides, the CDR3 is TGTGCCAGCAGCCAAGATCAGAGTAGTCTCTACGAGCAGTACTTC.